A selection of T cell receptor beta chains follows, all from one sample in a study of identical twins. TCRdb itself ran the 5' RACE reads through MiXCR, one entry per CDR3 protein. The sample carries fewer than 800,000 distinct CDR3 sequences, 7.1% recorded once. These data also featured in a second study, about yellow fever vaccine responses in identical twins.

Sample: PBMCs. The source is a woman under 30 in good health. Each CDR3 is given with its conserved first and last residue. A D gene is named only where the DNA matches it firmly. Not every row has a clone size; where given, it reads once, few, many or a size class.

clone_size: few
v_call: TRBV5-5
j_call: TRBJ1-4
d_call: NA
cdr3_aa: CASSLGATTNEKLFF
cdr3_nt: TGTGCCAGCAGCTTGGGAGCTACAACTAATGAAAAACTGTTTTTT

clone_size: many
v_call: TRBV20-1
j_call: TRBJ2-1
d_call: NA
cdr3_aa: CSARELDGPPKSVYEQFF
cdr3_nt: TGCAGTGCTAGAGAGCTCGACGGGCCCCCTAAAAGCGTCTATGAGCAGTTCTTC

clone_size: NA
v_call: TRBV7-9
j_call: TRBJ2-3
d_call: NA
cdr3_aa: CASSLPPWEQSTDTQYF
cdr3_nt: TGTGCCAGCAGCTTACCCCCGTGGGAGCAAAGCACAGATACGCAGTATTTT

clone_size: few
v_call: TRBV11-2
j_call: TRBJ2-1
d_call: NA
cdr3_aa: CASSLDPQRTEKQFF
cdr3_nt: TGTGCCAGCAGCTTAGATCCTCAGAGGACAGAGAAGCAGTTCTTC

clone_size: NA
v_call: TRBV4-1
j_call: TRBJ1-2
d_call: NA
cdr3_aa: CASSQEIQSTSWGYTF
cdr3_nt: TGCGCCAGCAGCCAAGAAATCCAGAGCACCTCGTGGGGCTACACCTTC

clone_size: few
v_call: TRBV3-1
j_call: TRBJ2-1
d_call: TRBD2
cdr3_aa: CASSQNRRLAGNRNEQFF
cdr3_nt: TGTGCCAGCAGCCAAAACCGTAGACTAGCGGGAAATCGGAATGAGCAGTTCTTC

clone_size: NA
v_call: TRBV20-1
j_call: TRBJ2-5
d_call: TRBD2
cdr3_aa: CSANLAGVETQYF
cdr3_nt: TGCAGTGCTAACCTAGCGGGGGTCGAGACCCAGTACTTC

clone_size: NA
v_call: TRBV6-5
j_call: TRBJ2-7
d_call: TRBD1
cdr3_aa: CASSYVDRVNEQYF
cdr3_nt: TGTGCCAGCAGTTACGTGGACAGGGTGAACGAGCAGTACTTC

clone_size: NA
v_call: TRBV12-3/TRBV12-4
j_call: TRBJ1-2
d_call: TRBD1
cdr3_aa: CASSPGGLYGYTF
cdr3_nt: TGTGCCAGCAGTCCAGGGGGTCTCTATGGCTACACCTTC

clone_size: few
v_call: TRBV9
j_call: TRBJ1-5
d_call: TRBD1
cdr3_aa: CASSPRGTENQPQHF
cdr3_nt: TGTGCCAGCAGCCCGCGCGGGACAGAAAATCAGCCCCAGCATTTT

clone_size: NA
v_call: TRBV7-2
j_call: TRBJ1-5
d_call: TRBD1
cdr3_aa: CASSTPYTDRGSQPQHF
cdr3_nt: TGTGCCAGCAGCACACCGTATACAGACAGGGGAAGTCAGCCCCAGCATTTT

clone_size: NA
v_call: TRBV28
j_call: TRBJ2-5
d_call: TRBD1
cdr3_aa: CASSEGDRLQETQYF
cdr3_nt: TGTGCCAGCAGCGAGGGGGACAGACTCCAAGAGACCCAGTACTTC

clone_size: many
v_call: TRBV12-3/TRBV12-4
j_call: TRBJ1-2
d_call: NA
cdr3_aa: CASKMVNYGYTF
cdr3_nt: TGTGCCAGCAAAATGGTTAACTATGGCTACACCTTC

clone_size: many
v_call: TRBV12-3/TRBV12-4
j_call: TRBJ1-2
d_call: TRBD1
cdr3_aa: CASSLTGDGYTF
cdr3_nt: TGTGCCAGCAGCCTAACAGGGGATGGCTACACCTTC

clone_size: many
v_call: TRBV12-3/TRBV12-4
j_call: TRBJ1-1
d_call: NA
cdr3_aa: CASSFSGGGTEAFF
cdr3_nt: TGTGCCAGCAGTTTTAGTGGCGGGGGCACTGAAGCTTTCTTT

clone_size: NA
v_call: TRBV12-3/TRBV12-4
j_call: TRBJ2-5
d_call: NA
cdr3_aa: CASSSSQRGVWTQYF
cdr3_nt: TGTGCCAGCAGTTCTAGTCAGAGGGGGGTATGGACCCAGTACTTC

clone_size: few
v_call: TRBV29-1
j_call: TRBJ2-1
d_call: TRBD1
cdr3_aa: CSVAQGLGYNEQFF
cdr3_nt: TGCAGCGTCGCACAGGGGTTGGGCTACAATGAGCAGTTCTTC

clone_size: few
v_call: TRBV12-3/TRBV12-4
j_call: TRBJ2-7
d_call: TRBD2
cdr3_aa: CASSLSKTSGTPYEQYF
cdr3_nt: TGTGCCAGCAGCCTCTCAAAAACTAGCGGGACCCCCTACGAGCAGTACTTC

clone_size: few
v_call: TRBV29-1
j_call: TRBJ2-3
d_call: NA
cdr3_aa: CSVVSGPDTQYF
cdr3_nt: TGCAGCGTTGTGAGCGGCCCAGATACGCAGTATTTT

clone_size: few
v_call: TRBV9
j_call: TRBJ2-1
d_call: NA
cdr3_aa: CASSPQQGFGEQFF
cdr3_nt: TGTGCCAGCAGCCCTCAACAGGGTTTTGGGGAGCAGTTCTTC

clone_size: NA
v_call: TRBV20-1
j_call: TRBJ2-5
d_call: NA
cdr3_aa: CSARDVSEQETQYF
cdr3_nt: TGCAGTGCTAGAGATGTAAGCGAACAAGAGACCCAGTACTTC

clone_size: NA
v_call: TRBV5-1
j_call: TRBJ2-1
d_call: TRBD2
cdr3_aa: CASSLESSGLRNEQFF
cdr3_nt: TGCGCCAGCAGCTTGGAGTCTAGCGGGCTCCGCAATGAGCAGTTCTTC

clone_size: NA
v_call: TRBV6-4
j_call: TRBJ2-4
d_call: NA
cdr3_aa: CASSDSFRGGGAKNIQYF
cdr3_nt: TGTGCCAGCAGTGACTCGTTTCGAGGGGGGGGAGCCAAAAACATTCAGTACTTC

clone_size: NA
v_call: TRBV28
j_call: TRBJ2-4
d_call: NA
cdr3_aa: CASRPLGTPLAKNIQYF
cdr3_nt: TGTGCCAGCAGACCATTGGGGACACCCCTAGCCAAAAACATTCAGTACTTC

clone_size: many
v_call: TRBV20-1
j_call: TRBJ1-2
d_call: NA
cdr3_aa: CSARVGTYYGYTF
cdr3_nt: TGCAGTGCTAGAGTAGGGACATACTATGGCTACACCTTC

clone_size: many
v_call: TRBV2
j_call: TRBJ2-3
d_call: NA
cdr3_aa: CASSERREYTDTQYF
cdr3_nt: TGTGCCAGCAGTGAACGCAGGGAATACACAGATACGCAGTATTTT

clone_size: many
v_call: TRBV29-1
j_call: TRBJ2-1
d_call: NA
cdr3_aa: CSVVQGSSYNEQFF
cdr3_nt: TGCAGCGTTGTCCAAGGAAGCTCCTACAATGAGCAGTTCTTC

clone_size: NA
v_call: TRBV20-1
j_call: TRBJ2-3
d_call: TRBD2
cdr3_aa: CSAPPSGGPDTQYF
cdr3_nt: TGCAGTGCTCCTCCTAGCGGGGGCCCAGATACGCAGTATTTT

clone_size: many
v_call: TRBV5-1
j_call: TRBJ1-1
d_call: NA
cdr3_aa: CASSLWEGVAEAFF
cdr3_nt: TGCGCCAGCAGCTTGTGGGAGGGCGTCGCTGAAGCTTTCTTT

clone_size: NA
v_call: TRBV5-1
j_call: TRBJ2-7
d_call: TRBD2
cdr3_aa: CASSSKAGGPREQYF
cdr3_nt: TGCGCCAGCAGCTCCAAAGCGGGAGGGCCTCGGGAGCAGTACTTC

clone_size: many
v_call: TRBV5-1
j_call: TRBJ2-1
d_call: TRBD2
cdr3_aa: CASKLAGGSYNEQFF
cdr3_nt: TGCGCCAGCAAATTAGCGGGAGGTTCCTACAATGAGCAGTTCTTC

clone_size: NA
v_call: TRBV7-8
j_call: TRBJ2-7
d_call: NA
cdr3_aa: CASSLLLGSGYEQYF
cdr3_nt: TGTGCCAGCAGCTTACTCCTGGGAAGTGGCTACGAGCAGTACTTC

clone_size: few
v_call: TRBV27
j_call: TRBJ1-6
d_call: NA
cdr3_aa: CASSLWGSPLHF
cdr3_nt: TGTGCCAGCAGTTTATGGGGTTCACCCCTCCACTTT

clone_size: few
v_call: TRBV6-1
j_call: TRBJ2-7
d_call: NA
cdr3_aa: CASRARASTYEQYF
cdr3_nt: TGTGCCAGCAGGGCCCGGGCCTCGACCTACGAGCAGTACTTC

clone_size: NA
v_call: TRBV20-1
j_call: TRBJ2-3
d_call: TRBD2
cdr3_aa: CSASGLAGGLLYF
cdr3_nt: TGCAGTGCCTCGGGACTAGCGGGGGGGCTCCTGTATTTT